Described below is a single T cell receptor (beta chain) sequence and its context. The data derive from a study of T cell responses to AZD1222 COVID-19 vaccine. Assay: immunoSEQ multiplex PCR; the TCRdb copy retains only in-frame clones and omits some. The repertoire has 200,000 to 250,000 clones, 90% to 95% of them found once; the top ten carry around 1%. Sequencing used peripheral blood, obtained on day 0 of MenACWY control vaccination. The clonotype comes from an adult in good health.

The chain's CDR3 is CATSDVAGGGTDTQYF. The CDR3 nucleotides are TGTGCCACCAGTGATGTAGCGGGGGGTGGCACAGATACGCAGTATTTT. This chain links TRBV24-1 with TRBJ2-3; 10 bases are a match to TRBD2. Germline CDR1 reads KGHDR; CDR2 reads SFDVKD. The CDR3 consists of 16 residues. The V segment lost 3 bases and the J segment 1 base; nucleotides outside the gene matches: 3.